This T cell receptor (beta chain) emerged from a study of T cells in Graves' hyperthyroidism and ophthalmopathy. The study, taken as a whole, reports: Ophthalmopathy was told apart from stable hyperthyroidism by a 13 V-J model. Clonotypes that were expanded in thyroid above 0.001 mostly appeared in blood too.

RNA transcripts served as the template for amplifying TCR beta CDR3 regions. TCR CDR3 underwent first-round RT-PCR with the HTBI primer set. TCRdb itself ran the multiplex PCR reads through MiXCR, one entry per CDR3 protein. The data show 660,000 or so distinct CDR3 sequences, roughly 20% seen once. This clonotype has a count of ten or more. Its specificity is not known. CDR3 length: 15 amino acids. Per the germline V gene, CDR1 is MDHEN and CDR2 is SYDVKM. V trimming: 4 bases; J trimming: 8 bases; junction bases outside the gene matches: 10. From roughly 10 ml of fresh peripheral blood, PBMCs were isolated.

The V gene is TRBV28, the J gene TRBJ2-1; 8 nucleotides align to TRBD2. This clonotype originated in a man aged 30 to 45 with Graves' ophthalmopathy. The sequenced material came from blood. CDR3 sequence (DNA): TGTGCCAGCAGTTCACCACCGGGGGGGACCGATGAGCAGTTCTTC. Its translation: CASSSPPGGTDEQFF. Together with reference TRBV28 and TRBJ2-1, the CDR3 gives the full variable domain: DVKVTQSSRYLVKRTGEKVFLECVQDMDHENMFWYRQDPGLGLRLIYFSYDVKMKEKGDIPEGYSVSREKKERFSLILESASTNQTSMYLCASSSPPGGTDEQFFGPGTRLTVL.